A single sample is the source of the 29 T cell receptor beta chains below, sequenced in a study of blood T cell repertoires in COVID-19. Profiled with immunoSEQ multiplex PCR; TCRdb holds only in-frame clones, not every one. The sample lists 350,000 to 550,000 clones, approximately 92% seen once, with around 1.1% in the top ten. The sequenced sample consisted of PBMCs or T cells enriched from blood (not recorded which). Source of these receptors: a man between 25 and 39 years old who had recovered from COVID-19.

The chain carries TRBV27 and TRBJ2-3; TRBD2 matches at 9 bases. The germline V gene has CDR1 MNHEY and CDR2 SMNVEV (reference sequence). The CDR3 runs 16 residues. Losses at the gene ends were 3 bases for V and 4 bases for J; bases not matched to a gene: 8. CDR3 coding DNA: TGTGCCAGCAGTTTCTTTAGCGGGAGTGGCGCAGATACGCAGTATTTT. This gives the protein CASSFFSGSGADTQYF.

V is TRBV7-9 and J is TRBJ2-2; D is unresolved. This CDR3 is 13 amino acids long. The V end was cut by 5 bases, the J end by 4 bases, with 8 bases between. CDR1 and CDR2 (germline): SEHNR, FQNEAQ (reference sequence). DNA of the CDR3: TGTGCCAGCAGCCTTTTAGTCACCGGGGAGCTGTTTTTT. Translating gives CASSLLVTGELFF.

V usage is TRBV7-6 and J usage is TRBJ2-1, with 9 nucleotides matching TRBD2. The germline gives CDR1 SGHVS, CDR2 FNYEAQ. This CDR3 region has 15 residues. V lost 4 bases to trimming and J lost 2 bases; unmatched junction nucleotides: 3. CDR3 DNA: TGTGCCAGCAGCTCCCTAGCGGGACCCTACAATGAGCAGTTCTTC. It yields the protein CASSSLAGPYNEQFF. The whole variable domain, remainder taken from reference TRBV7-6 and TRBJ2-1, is GAGVSQSPRYKVTKRGQDVALRCDPISGHVSLYWYRQALGQGPEFLTYFNYEAQQDKSGLPNDRFSAERPEGSISTLTIQRTEQRDSAMYRCASSSLAGPYNEQFFGPGTRLTVL.

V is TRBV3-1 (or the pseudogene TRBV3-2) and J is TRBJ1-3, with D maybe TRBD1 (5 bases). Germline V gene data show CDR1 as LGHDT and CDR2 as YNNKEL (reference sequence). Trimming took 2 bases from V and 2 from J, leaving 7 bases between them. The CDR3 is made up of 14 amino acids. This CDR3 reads CASSQQGPGNTIYF. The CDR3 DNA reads TGTGCCAGCAGCCAACAGGGCCCTGGAAACACCATATATTTT.

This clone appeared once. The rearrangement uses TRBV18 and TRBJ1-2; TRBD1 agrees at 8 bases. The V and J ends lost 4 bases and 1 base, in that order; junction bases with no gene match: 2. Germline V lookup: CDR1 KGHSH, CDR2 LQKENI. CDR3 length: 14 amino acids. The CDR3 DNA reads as TGTGCCAGCTCACTGGACAGGGATAACTATGGCTACACCTTC. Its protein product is CASSLDRDNYGYTF.

The CDR3 nucleotides read TGCGCCAGCAGCTTGGGAGGGACTAGCGGCAATGAGCAGTTCTTC. Protein product: CASSLGGTSGNEQFF. The J gene is TRBJ2-1, the V gene TRBV5-1; 11 bases match TRBD2. This CDR3 region has 15 residues. V was pared by 0 bases and J by 6 bases, with 2 bases of the junction left unmatched. From germline, CDR1 is SGHRS and CDR2 YFSETQ.

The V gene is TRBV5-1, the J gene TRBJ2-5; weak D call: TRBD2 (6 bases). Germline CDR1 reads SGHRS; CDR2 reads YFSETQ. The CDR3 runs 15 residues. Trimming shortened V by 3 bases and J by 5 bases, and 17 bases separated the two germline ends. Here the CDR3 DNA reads TGCGCCAGCAGCTCCTCCTTGGCGGGATGGGAGACCCAGTACTTC. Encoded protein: CASSSSLAGWETQYF.

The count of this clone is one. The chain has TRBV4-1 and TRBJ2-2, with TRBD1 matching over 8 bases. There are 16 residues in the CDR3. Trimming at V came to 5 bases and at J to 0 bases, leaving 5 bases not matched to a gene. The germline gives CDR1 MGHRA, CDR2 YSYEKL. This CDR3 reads CASSGLQGANTGELFF. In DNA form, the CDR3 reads TGCGCCAGCAGCGGACTACAGGGGGCGAACACCGGGGAGCTGTTTTTT.

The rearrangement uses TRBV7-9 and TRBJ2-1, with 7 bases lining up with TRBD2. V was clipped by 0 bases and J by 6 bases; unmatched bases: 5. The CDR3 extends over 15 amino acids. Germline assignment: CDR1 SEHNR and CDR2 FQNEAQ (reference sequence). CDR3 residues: CASSLAGGLRNEQFF. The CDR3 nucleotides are TGTGCCAGCAGCTTAGCGGGAGGGCTTCGCAATGAGCAGTTCTTC. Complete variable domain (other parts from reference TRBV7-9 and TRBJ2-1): DTGVSQNPRHKITKRGQNVTFRCDPISEHNRLYWYRQTLGQGPEFLTYFQNEAQLEKSRLLSDRFSAERPKGSFSTLEIQRTEQGDSAMYLCASSLAGGLRNEQFFGPGTRLTVL.

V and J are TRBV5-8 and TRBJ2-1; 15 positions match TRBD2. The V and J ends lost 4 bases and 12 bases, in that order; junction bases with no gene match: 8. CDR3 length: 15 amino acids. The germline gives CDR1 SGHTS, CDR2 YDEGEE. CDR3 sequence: CASSTQGTSGRPQFF. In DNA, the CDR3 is TGTGCCAGCAGCACACAAGGGACTAGCGGGAGGCCGCAGTTCTTC. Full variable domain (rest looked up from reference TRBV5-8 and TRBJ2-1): EAGVTQSPTHLIKTRGQQATLRCSPISGHTSVYWYQQALGLGLQFLLWYDEGEERNRGNFPPRFSGRQFPNYSSELNVNALELEDSALYLCASSTQGTSGRPQFFGPGTRLTVL.

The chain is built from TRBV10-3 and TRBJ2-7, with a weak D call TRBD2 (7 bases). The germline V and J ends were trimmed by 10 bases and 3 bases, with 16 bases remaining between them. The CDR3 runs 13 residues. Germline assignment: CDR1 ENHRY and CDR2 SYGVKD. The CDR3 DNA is TGTGCCACAATAGGGGGGGCTTTCTACGAGCAGTACTTC. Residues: CATIGGAFYEQYF.

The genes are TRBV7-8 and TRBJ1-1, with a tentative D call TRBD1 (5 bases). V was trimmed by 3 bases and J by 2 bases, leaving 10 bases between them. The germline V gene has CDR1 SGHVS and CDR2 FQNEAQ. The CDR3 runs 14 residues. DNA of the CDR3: TGTGCCAGCAGCTTCATAAGGGGTAACACTGAAGCTTTCTTT. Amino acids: CASSFIRGNTEAFF.

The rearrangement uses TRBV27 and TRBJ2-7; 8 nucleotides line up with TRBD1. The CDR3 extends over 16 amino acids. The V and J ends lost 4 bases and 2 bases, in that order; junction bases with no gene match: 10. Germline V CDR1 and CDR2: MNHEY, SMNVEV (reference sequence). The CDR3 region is CASSSLTGTGAYEQYF. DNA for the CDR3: TGTGCCAGCAGTTCACTAACCGGGACAGGAGCCTACGAGCAGTACTTC.

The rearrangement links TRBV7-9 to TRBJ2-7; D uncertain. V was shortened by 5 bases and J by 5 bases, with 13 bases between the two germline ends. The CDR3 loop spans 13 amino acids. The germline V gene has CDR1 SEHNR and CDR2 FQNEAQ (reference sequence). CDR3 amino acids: CASSRQRFDEQYF. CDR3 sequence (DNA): TGTGCCAGCAGCCGACAACGCTTCGACGAGCAGTACTTC.

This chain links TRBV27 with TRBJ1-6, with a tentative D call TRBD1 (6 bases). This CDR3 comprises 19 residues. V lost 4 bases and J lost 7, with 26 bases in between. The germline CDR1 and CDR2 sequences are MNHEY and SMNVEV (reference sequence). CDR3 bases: TGTGCCAGCAGTTCACCCTGGGACATTGGACGAGAATGGAATTCACCCCTCCACTTT. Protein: CASSSPWDIGREWNSPLHF.

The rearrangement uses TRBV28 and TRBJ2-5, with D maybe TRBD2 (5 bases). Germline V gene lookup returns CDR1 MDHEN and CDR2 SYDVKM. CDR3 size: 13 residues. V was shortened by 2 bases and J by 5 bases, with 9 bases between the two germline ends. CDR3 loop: CASSLTGLETQYF. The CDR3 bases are TGTGCCAGCAGTTTAACCGGACTGGAGACCCAGTACTTC.

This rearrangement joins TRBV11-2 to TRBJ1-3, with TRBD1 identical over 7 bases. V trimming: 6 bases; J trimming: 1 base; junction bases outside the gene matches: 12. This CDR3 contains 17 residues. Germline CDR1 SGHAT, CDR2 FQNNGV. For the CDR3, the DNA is TGTGCCAGCAGAGTGAGTTCCGGGACAGTTTCTGGAAACACCATATATTTT. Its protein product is CASRVSSGTVSGNTIYF.

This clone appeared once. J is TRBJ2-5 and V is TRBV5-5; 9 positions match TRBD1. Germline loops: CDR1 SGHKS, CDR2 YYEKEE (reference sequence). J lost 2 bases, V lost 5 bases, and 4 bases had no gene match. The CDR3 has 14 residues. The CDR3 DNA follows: TGTGCCAGCAGGTCGGGGACAGGGCAAGAGACCCAGTACTTC. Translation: CASRSGTGQETQYF.

The CDR3 nucleotides read TGTGCCTGGAGTTCGGGGGTAGGAGAGACCCAGTACTTC. As protein: CAWSSGVGETQYF. The chain couples TRBV30 to TRBJ2-5; D is possibly TRBD2 (6 bases). Trimming cost V 2 bases and J 4 bases, with 11 bases left between them. The CDR3 extends over 13 amino acids. Germline V CDR1 and CDR2: GTSNPN, SVGIG (reference sequence).

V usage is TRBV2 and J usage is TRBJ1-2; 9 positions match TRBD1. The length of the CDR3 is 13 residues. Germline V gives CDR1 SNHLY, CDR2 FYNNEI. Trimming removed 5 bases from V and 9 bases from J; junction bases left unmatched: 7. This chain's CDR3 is CASSWDRVESYTF. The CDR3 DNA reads TGTGCCAGCAGTTGGGACAGGGTTGAGAGCTACACCTTC.

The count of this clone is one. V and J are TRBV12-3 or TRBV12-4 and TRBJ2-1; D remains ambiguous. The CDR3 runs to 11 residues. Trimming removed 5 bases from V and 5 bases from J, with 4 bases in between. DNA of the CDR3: TGTGCCAGCAGTAGCCACAATGAGCAGTTCTTC. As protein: CASSSHNEQFF.

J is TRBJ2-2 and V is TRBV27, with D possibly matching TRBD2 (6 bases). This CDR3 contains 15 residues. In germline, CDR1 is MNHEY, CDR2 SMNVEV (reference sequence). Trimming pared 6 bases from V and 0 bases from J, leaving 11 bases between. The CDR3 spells CASSTGTSNTGELFF. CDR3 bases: TGTGCCAGCAGCACCGGGACTTCGAACACCGGGGAGCTGTTTTTT.

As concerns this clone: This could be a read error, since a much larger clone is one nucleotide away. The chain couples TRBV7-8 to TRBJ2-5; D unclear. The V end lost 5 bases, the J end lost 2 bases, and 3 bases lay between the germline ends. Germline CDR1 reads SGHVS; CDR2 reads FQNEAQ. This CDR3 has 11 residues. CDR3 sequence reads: CASSPQETQYF. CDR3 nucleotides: TGTGCCAGCAGCCCTCAAGAGACCCAGTACTTC.

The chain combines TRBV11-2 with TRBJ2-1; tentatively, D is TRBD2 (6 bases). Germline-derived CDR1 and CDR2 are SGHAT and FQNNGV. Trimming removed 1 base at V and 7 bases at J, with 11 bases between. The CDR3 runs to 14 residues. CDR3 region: CASSLAGVRNEQFF. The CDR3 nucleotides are TGTGCCAGCAGCTTAGCGGGAGTACGGAATGAGCAGTTCTTC.

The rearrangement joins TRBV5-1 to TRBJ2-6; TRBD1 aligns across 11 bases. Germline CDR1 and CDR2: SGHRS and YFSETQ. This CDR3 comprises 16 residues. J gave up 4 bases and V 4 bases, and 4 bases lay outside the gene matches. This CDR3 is CASSPGQGVGANVLTF. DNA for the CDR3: TGCGCCAGCAGCCCGGGACAGGGGGTCGGGGCCAACGTCCTGACTTTC.

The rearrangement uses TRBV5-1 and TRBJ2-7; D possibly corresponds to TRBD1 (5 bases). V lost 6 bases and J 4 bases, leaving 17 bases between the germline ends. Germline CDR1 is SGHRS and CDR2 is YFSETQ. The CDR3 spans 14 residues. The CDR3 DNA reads TGCGCCAGCAAGGAGAGACAGCAGGCATACGAGCAGTACTTC. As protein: CASKERQQAYEQYF. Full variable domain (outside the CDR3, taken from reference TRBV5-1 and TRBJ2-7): KAGVTQTPRYLIKTRGQQVTLSCSPISGHRSVSWYQQTPGQGLQFLFEYFSETQRNKGNFPGRFSGRQFSNSRSEMNVSTLELGDSALYLCASKERQQAYEQYFGPGTRLTVT.

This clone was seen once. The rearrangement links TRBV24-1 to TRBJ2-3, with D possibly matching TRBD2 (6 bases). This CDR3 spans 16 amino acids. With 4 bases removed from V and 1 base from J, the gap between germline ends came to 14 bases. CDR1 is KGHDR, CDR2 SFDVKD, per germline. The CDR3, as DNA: TGTGCCACCAGTGACCTGGGGGACTTAGGCACAGATACGCAGTATTTT. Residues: CATSDLGDLGTDTQYF.

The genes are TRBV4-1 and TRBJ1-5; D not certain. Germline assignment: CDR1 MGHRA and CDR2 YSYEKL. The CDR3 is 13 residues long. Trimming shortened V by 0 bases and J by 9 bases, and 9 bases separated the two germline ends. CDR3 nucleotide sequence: TGCGCCAGCAGCCAAGATCGCCAGGTGCCCCAGCATTTT. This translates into CASSQDRQVPQHF.

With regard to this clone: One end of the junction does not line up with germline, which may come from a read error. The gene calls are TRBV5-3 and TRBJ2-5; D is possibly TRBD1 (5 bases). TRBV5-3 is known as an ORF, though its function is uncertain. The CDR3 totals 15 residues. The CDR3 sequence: CVRSCRDSKKETQYF. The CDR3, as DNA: TGTGTCAGAAGCTGCCGAGACAGTAAAAAAGAGACCCAGTACTTC.